A selection of T cell receptor beta chains follows, all from one sample in a study of T cell responses to AZD1222 COVID-19 vaccine. Libraries were prepared by immunoSEQ multiplex PCR; TCRdb keeps only in-frame clonotypes and omits some of them. The profile covers about 110,000 clones, with around 90% appearing a single time and 6.2% taken by the ten largest. Material: peripheral blood, obtained 28 days after the second AZD1222 dose. The receptor set was obtained from an adult who received the AZD1222 COVID-19 vaccine. CDR3s include the opening cysteine and the closing phenylalanine or tryptophan.

v_call	cdr3_aa
TRBV7-2	CASSLAGPYEQFF
TRBV5-4	CASTPRGESYEQYF
TRBV6-2/TRBV6-3	CASSYIRDYLYEQYF
TRBV5-1	CASSLAGDSNEKLFF
TRBV24-1	CATSDPDSYEQYF
TRBV5-1	CASSLILSPTGGYEQYF
TRBV5-4	CASSFRAGGLAKNIQYF
TRBV4-3	CASSQRHGWGGSTDTQYF
TRBV5-1	CASSLEPGVGTDTQYF
TRBV2	CASMGQDGYTF
TRBV7-2	CASSLTTGAYNEQFF
TRBV18	CASSPASNTEAFF
TRBV12-5	CASGLQEETQYF
TRBV24-1	CATRRRAERLAGTGDTGELFF